This T cell receptor beta chain was captured in a study of human T cells and chemical hapten exposure. TCRdb called the RACE reads again in MiXCR, with one record for every CDR3 protein. Among 120,000 to 150,000 distinct CDR3 sequences listed, 10% to 15% were seen once. The table lists this clonotype with many counts. This sample's time point: patch test 2, 6 weeks after DPC sensitization. Treatment reported: therapeutic diphenylcyclopropenone sensitization with weekly scalp DPC. The sequence came from a woman aged 45-60 years with alopecia areata. Some clones in this sample may be carry-over from other donors' samples. This material consisted of whole blood, taken in connection with sensitization to the hapten diphenylcyclopropenone (DPC).

DNA of the CDR3: TGTGCCAGCAGCCAAACGGGGGGCGCAAGGGATGGCTACACCTTC. Protein product: CASSQTGGARDGYTF. The chain recombines TRBV3-1 with TRBJ1-2; maybe TRBD1 (6 bases). The CDR3 length is 15 residues. Trimming took off 2 bases at V and 6 bases at J, with 16 bases between the two ends. Germline assignment: CDR1 LGHDT and CDR2 YNNKEL (reference sequence). Full variable domain (rest looked up from reference TRBV3-1 and TRBJ1-2): DTAVSQTPKYLVTQMGNDKSIKCEQNLGHDTMYWYKQDSKKFLKIMFSYNNKELIINETVPNRFSPKSPDKAHLNLHINSLELGDSAVYFCASSQTGGARDGYTFGSGTRLTVV.